The sequence of this T cell receptor (beta chain) was determined in a study of T cell clonality in common variable immunodeficiency. The study, taken as a whole, reports: CVID subjects shared fewer TCRbeta clones than healthy controls did.

This clone has at least ten counts. The antigen is undetermined. Coverage ceases 3 residues before the CDR3 finishes, and the germline J gene fills in the end. Germline lookup yields CDR1 SNHLY and CDR2 FYNNEI. The length of the CDR3 is 11 residues. The V gene lost 5 bases and the J gene lost 5 bases, with 7 bases spanning the gap. Sequencing input was equivalent genomic DNA from CVID and controls. Produced via immunoSEQ multiplex PCR; TCRdb's table is partial and in-frame only. Singletons are absent from the sample, which has about 35,000 clones. The rearrangement links TRBV2 to TRBJ2-7; D might be TRBD1 (5 bases). The sequence came from a person aged 18 to 69 in good health. The sequencing sample was made of peripheral blood mononuclear cells. The CDR3 bases that were read are TGTGCCAGCAGTCCAGGGAACGAG. As protein: CASSPGNE. The full CDR3 protein is CASSPGNEQYF.